The source of this T cell receptor (beta chain) is a study of T cell changes during pregnancy in multiple sclerosis. The CDR3 loop spans 13 amino acids. The J segment lost 6 bases and the V segment lost 6 bases, leaving 5 bases of the junction unmatched. Germline loops: CDR1 LNHNV, CDR2 YYDKDF (reference sequence). TCRdb's copy holds only in-frame clones and misses some; the assay was immunoSEQ multiplex PCR. Here the sample spans some 87,000 clones, approximately 92% being singletons. The sequence was obtained from a female donor with multiple sclerosis, enrolled in a pregnancy study. The rearrangement links TRBV15 to TRBJ1-2; TRBD1 aligns across 9 bases. The sample here was peripheral blood, taken in the first trimester of pregnancy. DNA of the CDR3: TGTGCCACCAGTATTACAGGGGGCGATGGCTACACCTTC. This translates into CATSITGGDGYTF.